The present T cell receptor (beta chain) was sequenced within a study of shared clonotypes between healthy human individuals. This CDR3 is built from 14 residues. Trimming removed 11 bases from V and 4 bases from J; junction bases left unmatched: 10. Germline CDR1 reads MDHEN; CDR2 reads SYDVKM. The count of this clone is one. Method: immunoSEQ multiplex PCR; TCRdb's copy keeps in-frame clones and lacks some. Counted here are about 1 million clones, approximately 76% occurring once; the ten biggest clones make up about 1.4%. V and J are TRBV28 and TRBJ1-1, with 10 bases lining up with TRBD1. The receptor was isolated from a man aged 18-30 years in good health. The sequenced material came from memory CD4+ T cells sorted from blood. The subset denotes: CD45RA-negative fraction. The CDR3: CAAGTGAAGTEAFF. CDR3 coding DNA: TGTGCCGCCGGGACAGGGGCGGCAGGCACTGAAGCTTTCTTT.